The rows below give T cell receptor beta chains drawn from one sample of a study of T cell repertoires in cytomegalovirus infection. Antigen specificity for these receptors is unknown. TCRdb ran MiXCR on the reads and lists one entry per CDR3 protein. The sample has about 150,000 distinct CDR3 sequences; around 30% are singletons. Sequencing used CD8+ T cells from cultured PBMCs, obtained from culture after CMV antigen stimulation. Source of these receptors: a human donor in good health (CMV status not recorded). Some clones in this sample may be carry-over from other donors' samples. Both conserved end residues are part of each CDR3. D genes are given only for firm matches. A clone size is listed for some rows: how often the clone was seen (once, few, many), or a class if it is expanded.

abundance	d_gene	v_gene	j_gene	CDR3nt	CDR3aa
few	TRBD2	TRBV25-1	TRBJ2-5	TGTGCCAGCAGTGAATACCTAGCGGGGGACCAAGAGACCCAGTACTTC	CASSEYLAGDQETQYF
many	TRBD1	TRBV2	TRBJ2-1	TGTGCCAGCAGTCCGGGACAGGGGGACAATGAGCAGTTCTTC	CASSPGQGDNEQFF
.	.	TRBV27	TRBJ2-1	TGTGCCAGCAGTCCCTCAGGATATCAATACAATGAGCAGTTCTTC	CASSPSGYQYNEQFF
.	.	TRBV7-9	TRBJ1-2	TGTGCCAGCAGCCGGGGACTTCCTGGTGGAAACACCTTC	CASSRGLPGGNTF
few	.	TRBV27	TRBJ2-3	TGTGCCAGCAGTGGTGGACAGTGGTCGAGTCCCGGCGATACGCAGTATTTT	CASSGGQWSSPGDTQYF
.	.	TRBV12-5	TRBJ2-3	TGTGCTAGTGGTTTGGTCCCAGGGAGCCATGTGTTTGGAGATACGCAGTATTTT	CASGLVPGSHVFGDTQYF
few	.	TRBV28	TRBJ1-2	TGTGCCAGCAGTTTTCTGTGGAAGAGGCCCCTCTATGGCTACACCTTC	CASSFLWKRPLYGYTF
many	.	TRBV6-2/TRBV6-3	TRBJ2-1	TGTGCCAGCAGTCAGGGTGGAACGTACAATGAGCAGTTCTTC	CASSQGGTYNEQFF
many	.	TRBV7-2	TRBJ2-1	TGTGCCAGCAGCTTGACAGCTAGCTATGGCAATGAGCAGTTCTTC	CASSLTASYGNEQFF
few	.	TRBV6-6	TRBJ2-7	TGTGCCAGCAGTTACAAAGACCATGCCTACGAGCAGTACTTC	CASSYKDHAYEQYF
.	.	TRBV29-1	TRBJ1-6	TGCAGCGTGGGGATGGACAGTAATTCACCCCTCCACTTT	CSVGMDSNSPLHF
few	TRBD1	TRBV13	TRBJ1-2	TGTGCCAGCAGATTAGGGGGCACAGGGGAAGGCTACACCTTC	CASRLGGTGEGYTF
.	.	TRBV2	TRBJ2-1	TGTGCCAGCAGTGGTTTCGGGGGCGACAATGAGCAGTTCTTC	CASSGFGGDNEQFF
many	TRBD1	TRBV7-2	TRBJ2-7	TGTGCCAGCAGCTATACCCCCGGGACAGTGGAGGCCTACGAGCAGTACTTC	CASSYTPGTVEAYEQYF
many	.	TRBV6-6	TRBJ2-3	TGTGCCAGCAGTTACTCGAACAGGGAGAATACGCAGTATTTT	CASSYSNRENTQYF
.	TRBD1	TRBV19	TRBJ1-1	TGTGCCAGTACCCCCCTGGGACAGGCCTACACTGAAGCTTTCTTT	CASTPLGQAYTEAFF
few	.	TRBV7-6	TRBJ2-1	TGTGCCAGCAGCCCAAATCCAGGGGGGCTCTCCTACAATGAGCAGTTCTTC	CASSPNPGGLSYNEQFF
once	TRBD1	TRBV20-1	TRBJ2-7	TGCAGTGCCCCCGATCTGGGCCCTGACAGGGCTTACGAGCAGTACTTC	CSAPDLGPDRAYEQYF
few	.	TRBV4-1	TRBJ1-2	TGCGCCAGCAGCCAAGATGCTGATGGCTACACCTTC	CASSQDADGYTF
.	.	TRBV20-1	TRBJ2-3	TGCAGTGCTAGAGGCTTCCAGAACAGCGATACGCAGTATTTT	CSARGFQNSDTQYF
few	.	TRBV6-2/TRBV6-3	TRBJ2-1	TGTGCCAGCCGATGGTCAGGAGGGCCCTACAATGAGCAGTTCTTC	CASRWSGGPYNEQFF
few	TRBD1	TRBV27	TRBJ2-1	TGTGCCAGCAGTTCCCAGTACGGACAGGGCTCCTACAATGAGCAGTTCTTC	CASSSQYGQGSYNEQFF
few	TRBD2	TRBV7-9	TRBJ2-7	TGTGCCAGCAGCCCGGGACTAGCGGGGATCTTGTTTGAGCAGTACTTC	CASSPGLAGILFEQYF
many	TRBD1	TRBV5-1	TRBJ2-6	TGCGCCAGCAGCTTGGGGTTAAGGACAGGGATATTTGCCTCTGGGGCCAACGTCCTGACTTTC	CASSLGLRTGIFASGANVLTF
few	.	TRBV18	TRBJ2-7	TGTGCCAGCTCACCACCGGACCGCTACGAGCAGTACTTC	CASSPPDRYEQYF
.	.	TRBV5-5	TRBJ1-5	TGTGCCAGCAGCCCCCTGGCAGATGGCAATCGGCCCCAGCATTTT	CASSPLADGNRPQHF
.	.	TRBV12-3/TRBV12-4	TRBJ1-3	TGTGCCAGCAGTCCACGTTTCTCTGGAAACACCATATATTTT	CASSPRFSGNTIYF
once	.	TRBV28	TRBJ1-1	TGTGCCAGCAGTTTTAAATTACGGGGGGGGGAGGCTGAAGCTTTCTTT	CASSFKLRGGEAEAFF
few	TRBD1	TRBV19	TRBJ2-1	TGTGCCAGTAAAGGGACAGGGGGCGCCGGCCCCTACAATGAGCAGTTCTTC	CASKGTGGAGPYNEQFF
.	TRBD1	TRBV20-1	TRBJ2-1	TGCAGTGCTCCCTCTTTGTGGACAGGGGGCAATGAGCAGTTCTTC	CSAPSLWTGGNEQFF
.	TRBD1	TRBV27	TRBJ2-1	TGTGCCAGCAGTCGACAGGGGTACTACAATGAGCAGTTCTTC	CASSRQGYYNEQFF
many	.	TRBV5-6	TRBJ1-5	TGTGCCAGCAGCTTAGGTCCTTATAGCAATCAGCCCCAGCATTTT	CASSLGPYSNQPQHF
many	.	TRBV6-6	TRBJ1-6	TGTGCCAGCAGTCTCACAGGGAGCTCCTATAATTCACCCCTCCACTTT	CASSLTGSSYNSPLHF
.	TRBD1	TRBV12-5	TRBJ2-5	TGTGCTAGTGGCACAACCTGGGACAGTCAAGAGACCCAGTACTTC	CASGTTWDSQETQYF
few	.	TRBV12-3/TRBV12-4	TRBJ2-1	TGTGCCAGCAGTTTTTCCGGGTACAATGAGCAGTTCTTC	CASSFSGYNEQFF
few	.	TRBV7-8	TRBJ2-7	TGTGCCAGCAGCGAAGCGGACTGGGAGAGTTACGAGCAGTACTTC	CASSEADWESYEQYF
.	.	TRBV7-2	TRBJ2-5	TGTGCCAGCAGCTTAGCGCCGACAGGCGAAGAGACCCAGTACTTC	CASSLAPTGEETQYF
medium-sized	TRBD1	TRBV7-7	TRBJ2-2	TGTGCCAGCAGCTTAAGAGCCCCGGGACAGGTCAACACCGGGGAGCTGTTTTTT	CASSLRAPGQVNTGELFF
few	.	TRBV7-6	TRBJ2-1	TGTGCCAGCAGCTTAGCACCGGATGAGCAGTTCTTC	CASSLAPDEQFF
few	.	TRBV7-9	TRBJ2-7	TGTGCCAGCAGCGACGTGGGGGGCCTCTACGAGCAGTACTTC	CASSDVGGLYEQYF
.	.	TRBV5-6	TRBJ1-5	TGTGCCAGCAGCTTGTGGGGGCTAATACAGCCCCAGCATTTT	CASSLWGLIQPQHF
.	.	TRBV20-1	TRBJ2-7	TGCAGTGCTAGAGATTTCCGGTCTCGGGACCCCTACGAGCAGTACTTC	CSARDFRSRDPYEQYF
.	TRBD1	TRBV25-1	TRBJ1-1	TGTGCCACCGAATCCCAGGGGGTTCCTGAAGCTTTCTTT	CATESQGVPEAFF
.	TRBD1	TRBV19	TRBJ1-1	TGTGCCACCGAGTTAACAGGGGGCACTGAAGCTTTCTTT	CATELTGGTEAFF
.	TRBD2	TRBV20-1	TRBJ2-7	TGCAGTGCTAGAGATCCGGGACTAGTCTACGAGCAGTACTTC	CSARDPGLVYEQYF
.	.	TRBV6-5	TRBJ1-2	TGTGCCAGCAGTTACTCTAGGCAGGGAGCTAACTATGGCTACACCTTC	CASSYSRQGANYGYTF
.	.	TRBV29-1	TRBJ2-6	TGCAGCGTTAAGGTGGGACTCCAAGTCTCTGGGGCCAACGTCCTGACTTTC	CSVKVGLQVSGANVLTF
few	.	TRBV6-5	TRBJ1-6	TGTGCCAGCAGTTACGTAAGGGGTCGGAATTCACCCCTCCACTTT	CASSYVRGRNSPLHF
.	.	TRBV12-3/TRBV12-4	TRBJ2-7	TGTGCCAGCAGTCCGAACCCGGGAGACCAGGTCTACGAGCAGTACTTC	CASSPNPGDQVYEQYF
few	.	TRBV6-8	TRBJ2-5	TGTGCCAGCAGTTACTCAGCAGGGGAGGGAGAGACCCAGTACTTC	CASSYSAGEGETQYF
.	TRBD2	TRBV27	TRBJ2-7	TGTGCCAGCAGTCCAGAAGGACTAGCGGGGGACCCTTGGTACTTC	CASSPEGLAGDPWYF
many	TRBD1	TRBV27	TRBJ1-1	TGTGCCAGCAGTAGAGGGGGCGCGTCCACTGAAGCTTTCTTT	CASSRGGASTEAFF
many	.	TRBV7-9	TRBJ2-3	TGTGCCAGCAGCTGGGGATCAGATACGCAGTATTTT	CASSWGSDTQYF